The rows below give T cell receptor beta chains drawn from one sample of a study of cytomegalovirus exposure and HLA in healthy donors. Some clones are missing from TCRdb's copy, which holds only in-frame ones; the method was immunoSEQ multiplex PCR. Here the sample spans 90,000 or so clones, about four fifths being singletons. The sequenced sample was PBMCs. Receptor source: a woman between 35 and 50 years old in good health and CMV-seronegative. The conserved cysteine and the conserved F or W are not part of the CDR3 here. The D gene is left open where the match is weak.

v_gene | d_gene | CDR3aa
TRBV9 | TRBD2 | ASSVVSSGSSYNEQF
TRBV28 | TRBD2 | ASRDHSGSSYEQY
TRBV11-2 | . | ASSSPRGAGNTIY
TRBV5-6 | . | ASSLGWEPTDTQY
TRBV29-1 | TRBD1 | SVIRTGNSNQPQH
TRBV19 | . | ASSAGKPYEQY
TRBV28 | TRBD1 | ASSRSGQGGTEAF
TRBV5-4 | . | ASSLAGLYQETQY
TRBV11-3 | TRBD1 | ASSPGQGGNTIY
TRBV28 | . | ASSLSGGMNTEAF
TRBV25-1 | . | ASSEGGGANYGYT
TRBV6-1 | . | ASSDDFGSMETF
TRBV29-1 | . | SVDTPTDTQY
TRBV12-5 | TRBD2 | ASGFLAGGSTGELF
TRBV6-1 | TRBD2 | ASSPSGSAYEQY
TRBV30 | . | AGRFGTEAF
TRBV5-1 | . | ASSLDGGDTEAF
TRBV28 | . | ASSAGEVRVPETQY
TRBV6-5 | TRBD1 | ASAGTGLVGGEQY
TRBV29-1 | . | TAGGPNYGYT
TRBV5-6 | TRBD2 | ASSGGLAGGDTQY
TRBV5-1 | TRBD2 | ASSPGTSGRTPNNEQF
TRBV6-1 | . | ASGGVTYEQY
TRBV30 | TRBD2 | AWTHPRLARRLNTGELF
TRBV7-9 | . | ASSLGRTASNEKLF
TRBV27 | TRBD2 | ASSTRTSGRALGNEQF
TRBV4-2 | TRBD1 | ASSQDRAGQSNYGYT